The sequence of this T cell receptor (beta chain) was determined in a study of T cell changes during pregnancy in multiple sclerosis. This CDR3 spans 14 amino acids. V dropped 8 bases and J dropped 3 bases, with 16 bases sitting between them. CDR1 and CDR2 from the germline V gene are MGHRA and YSYEKL. Only in-frame clones appear in the TCRdb table, and some are missing; sequencing was by immunoSEQ multiplex PCR. The sample carries about 51,000 clones, about 91% recorded once. In this sample, this clone turned up a few times. The source is a female donor with multiple sclerosis, enrolled in a pregnancy study. The material was CD8+ T cells from peripheral blood mononuclear cells, obtained in the second trimester of pregnancy. J is TRBJ1-1 and V is TRBV4-1, with unresolved D. The CDR3 sequence is CASGRAILDTEAFF. The CDR3 nucleotides are TGCGCCAGCGGCAGAGCGATATTGGACACTGAAGCTTTCTTT.